This is a list of T cell receptor beta chains from one sample in a study of blood T cell repertoires in COVID-19. The assay was immunoSEQ multiplex PCR, and TCRdb's table has in-frame clones only and misses some. The data contain 200,000 to 250,000 clones, about 89% of them singletons. The sample comprised PBMCs or T cells enriched from blood (not recorded which). Receptors originate from a woman in her twenties or thirties who had recovered from COVID-19. The CDR3 runs from the conserved cysteine through the conserved F or W. The D gene is left open where the match is weak. Some rows have no size entry. The others give once, few or many, or a class for an expanded clone.

j_gene	v_gene	d_gene	abundance	CDR3nt	CDR3aa
TRBJ2-1	TRBV5-1	TRBD2	-	TGCGCCAGCAGCTTGGAAGGCGGGAGGGCCGGTAGTGAGCAGTTCTTC	CASSLEGGRAGSEQFF
TRBJ1-1	TRBV30	-	-	TGTGCCTGGAGGACTCCCTGGGGAGATAACACTGAAGCTTTCTTT	CAWRTPWGDNTEAFF
TRBJ1-1	TRBV6-2/TRBV6-3	-	-	TGTGCCAGCAGTTCCCCGGGTCTCCCTGACACTGAAGCTTTCTTT	CASSSPGLPDTEAFF
TRBJ2-3	TRBV7-2	-	-	TGTGCCAGCAGCTTATTCCTCGACAGGTCAGATACGCAGTATTTT	CASSLFLDRSDTQYF
TRBJ1-2	TRBV7-9	TRBD1	-	TGTGCCAGCAGCTTGAGCCCCCAGGGGGCCAACTATGGCTACACCTTC	CASSLSPQGANYGYTF
TRBJ2-1	TRBV7-7	TRBD1	-	TGTGCTAGCAGCTTAGCGTTCGACAGGGACTACAATGAGCAGTTCTTC	CASSLAFDRDYNEQFF
TRBJ2-7	TRBV19	TRBD2	once	TGTGCCAGTATGACTAGCGGGAGCAGCGAGCAGTACTTC	CASMTSGSSEQYF
TRBJ1-6	TRBV9	TRBD1	-	TGTGCCAGCAGTGTAGGGACAGGGTTTTCACCCCTCCACTTT	CASSVGTGFSPLHF
TRBJ1-6	TRBV4-3	-	once	TGCGCCAGCAGCCAAGTGGCGGGAGAGACACCCCTCCACTTT	CASSQVAGETPLHF
TRBJ2-5	TRBV15	TRBD1	-	TGTGCCACCAGCAGATTATCGACAGGGATAGGTGAGACCCAGTACTTC	CATSRLSTGIGETQYF
TRBJ1-3	TRBV2	-	once	TGTGCCAGCAATCGAGCACAGACCAGCTCTGGAAACACCATATATTTT	CASNRAQTSSGNTIYF
TRBJ2-2	TRBV7-6	TRBD2	once	TGTGCCAGCAGCCCCCGGAGGCTAGCGGGAGGAGGGACCGGGGAGCTGTTTTTT	CASSPRRLAGGGTGELFF
TRBJ2-1	TRBV5-4	-	once	TGTGCCAGCAGCCCCAGACTGTTAGCGGAGATGAGATACAATGAGCAGTTCTTC	CASSPRLLAEMRYNEQFF
TRBJ2-5	TRBV5-6	TRBD2	-	TGTGCCAGCAGCTTGTACGTGAGCGGGAGGGAGACCCAGTACTTC	CASSLYVSGRETQYF
TRBJ2-3	TRBV27	-	-	TGTGCCAGCAGTTTAAACGGGACAAAAGACTACCTCACCCTTACCTCTAGCACAGATACGCAGTATTTT	CASSLNGTKDYLTLTSSTDTQYF
TRBJ2-3	TRBV19	TRBD1	once	TGTGCCAGTAGGGAGTGGGGACAGTTCACAGATACGCAGTATTTT	CASREWGQFTDTQYF
TRBJ2-7	TRBV25-1	-	once	TGTGCCAGCAGTCCTACCGCTACGGGTAGGCAGTACTTC	CASSPTATGRQYF